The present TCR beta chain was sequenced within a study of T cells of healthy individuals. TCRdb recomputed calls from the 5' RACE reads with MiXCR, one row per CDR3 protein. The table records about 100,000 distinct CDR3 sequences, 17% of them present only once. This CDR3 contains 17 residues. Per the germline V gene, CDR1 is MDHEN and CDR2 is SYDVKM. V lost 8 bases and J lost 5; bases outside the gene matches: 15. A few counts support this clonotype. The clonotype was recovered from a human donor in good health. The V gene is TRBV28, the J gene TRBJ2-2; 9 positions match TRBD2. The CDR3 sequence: CASGLRREGLSTGELFF. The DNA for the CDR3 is TGTGCCAGCGGACTTCGGCGGGAGGGCCTTTCGACCGGGGAGCTGTTTTTT.